The T cell receptor beta chain under discussion was sequenced for a study of T cells after somatic rescue of genetic block. This CDR3 region has 15 residues. The germline CDR1 and CDR2 sequences are MNHEY and SMNVEV (reference sequence). J gave up 3 bases and V 4 bases, and 3 bases lay outside the gene matches. Using immunoSEQ multiplex PCR, the repertoire was profiled, and TCRdb retains in-frame clones only, with some absent. In the table there are around 52,000 clones, 96% of which are singletons. The sequence came from a child younger than two. This chain connects TRBV27 to TRBJ1-2; 12 bases are a match to TRBD1. The sample comprised peripheral blood mononuclear cells (PBMCs). CDR3 sequence: CASSSGTGGDYGYTF. The CDR3, as DNA: TGTGCCAGCAGTTCCGGGACAGGGGGCGACTATGGCTACACCTTC.